Listed here are 9 T cell receptor beta chains from one sample, sequenced in a study of spatial heterogeneity in lung cancer. General observations from the study: Tumors with more nonsynonymous mutations had more expanded intratumoral alpha and beta TCRs.

TCRdb reanalysed the 5' RACE reads using MiXCR and keeps one entry per CDR3 protein. Of roughly 17,000 distinct CDR3 sequences listed, 8.5% to 10% are singletons. Time point defined: sample taken at primary tumor resection. These receptors have no known antigen. The source material was lung tumor tissue, sampled at surgery. These receptors were collected from a female donor with early-stage non-small cell lung cancer.

This clonotype was counted at least ten times. This beta chain lies outside the target of a library built for alpha chains; its clone size means little. The chain employs TRBV4-1 and TRBJ1-5; 9 bases are shared with TRBD1. The V gene end was trimmed by 0 bases and the J gene end by 7 bases; junction bases not matched to a gene: 7. Germline CDR1 and CDR2: MGHRA and YSYEKL. The CDR3 spans 16 residues. The CDR3 DNA follows: TGCGCCAGCAGCCAAGACGGGACAGGGCGCCTCCAGCCCCAGCATTTT. Protein: CASSQDGTGRLQPQHF.

On this clonotype: Because the library targeted alpha chains, this beta chain is an off-target read whose size means little. The CDR3 DNA reads as TGTGCCAGCAGCCACCGCCAAGAGACAGGGCGACACGAGCAGTACTTC. This gives the protein CASSHRQETGRHEQYF. The chain recombines TRBV11-2 with TRBJ2-7, with TRBD1 matching 7 bases. The CDR3 length is 16 residues. V shed 5 bases, J shed 5 bases, and the junction held 15 bases outside the gene matches. The germline V gene encodes CDR1 SGHAT and CDR2 FQNNGV.

The table lists this clonotype with many counts. The size of this beta chain means little, since it is a stray read in a library made for alpha chains. This rearrangement joins TRBV20-1 to TRBJ2-1; 8 bases line up with TRBD2. CDR1 DFQATT and CDR2 SNEGSKA come from the germline V gene (reference sequence). V lost 5 bases and J lost 5; bases outside the gene matches: 11. The CDR3 contains 15 residues. The CDR3 here is CSAPWGGGRNNEQFF. The CDR3 DNA is TGCAGTGCTCCGTGGGGCGGGGGGCGAAACAATGAGCAGTTCTTC.

Points on this clonotype: This beta chain is a stray sequence in a library constructed for alpha chains; its clone size is not meaningful. The chain links TRBV7-9 to TRBJ2-7, with TRBD1 matching over 7 bases. Germline-derived CDR1 and CDR2 are SEHNR and FQNEAQ (reference sequence). The CDR3 covers 15 residues. V shed 5 bases and J 7 bases; nucleotides not matched to a gene: 14. The CDR3 nucleotides read TGTGCCAGCAGCAACGCGGTAAGGGGGCGGCTGGAGCAGTACTTC. It codes for CASSNAVRGRLEQYF.

By share of the sample, this clonotype is medium-sized. This beta chain is an unintended read in a library built for alpha chains; its size means little. The chain has TRBV10-1 and TRBJ1-5, with 9 positions matching TRBD1. Losses at the gene ends were 5 bases for V and 5 bases for J; bases not matched to a gene: 7. There are 15 residues in the CDR3. CDR1 is WNHNN, CDR2 SYGVQD, per germline (reference sequence). CDR3: CASSTAGTGHQPQHF. In nucleotides, the CDR3 is TGCGCCAGCAGTACCGCCGGGACAGGGCATCAGCCCCAGCATTTT.

This clonotype is judged medium-sized. A library made for alpha chains picked up this beta chain off target, so its size means little. The chain is built from TRBV20-1 and TRBJ2-1, with 8 positions matching TRBD1. J lost 4 bases, V lost 6 bases, and 8 bases had no gene match. Germline V CDR1 and CDR2: DFQATT, SNEGSKA (reference sequence). CDR3 length equals 14 residues. The CDR3 DNA is TGCAGTGCCCCGCCACAGGGGGGATACAATGAGCAGTTCTTC. Protein sequence: CSAPPQGGYNEQFF.

This clonotype has just a few counts. This beta chain is off target for a library built for alpha chains, so its abundance means little. The chain uses TRBV7-2 and TRBJ1-1; D gene ambiguous. Per germline, CDR1 SGHTA and CDR2 FQGNSA. The V and J ends lost 4 bases and 3 bases respectively, with 15 bases between them. The CDR3 runs 15 residues. This chain's CDR3 is CASSSPRTGDTEAFF. DNA of the CDR3: TGTGCCAGCAGCTCACCCCGGACGGGCGACACTGAAGCTTTCTTT.

This clonotype was observed many times. For a library built for alpha chains, this beta chain is a stray read; little rests on its size. The chain couples TRBV29-1 to TRBJ1-2, with a tentative D call TRBD1 (5 bases). The CDR3 runs to 12 residues. V lost 4 bases to trimming and J lost 8 bases, with 14 bases between them. Germline lookup yields CDR1 SQVTM and CDR2 ANQGSEA. The CDR3 coding sequence is TGCAGCGTTGGGGCAGGGAGCCAGGGCTACACCTTC. Its protein is CSVGAGSQGYTF.

Turning to this clonotype: The size of this beta chain means little, since it is a stray read in a library made for alpha chains. The chain links TRBV5-1 to TRBJ2-6, with D uncertain. Trimming left V 4 bases short and J 9 bases short, with 26 bases between. The CDR3 contains 18 residues. Germline lookup yields CDR1 SGHRS and CDR2 YFSETQ. CDR3 protein: CASSRAGPHKGSLNVLTF. CDR3 DNA: TGCGCCAGCAGCCGGGCCGGTCCCCACAAGGGCTCCCTCAACGTCCTGACTTTC. Drawing the rest from reference TRBV5-1 and TRBJ2-6, the complete variable domain is KAGVTQTPRYLIKTRGQQVTLSCSPISGHRSVSWYQQTPGQGLQFLFEYFSETQRNKGNFPGRFSGRQFSNSRSEMNVSTLELGDSALYLCASSRAGPHKGSLNVLTFGAGSRLTVL.